A selection of T cell receptor beta chains follows, all from one sample in a study of graft-versus-host responses after intestinal transplantation. Data came from immunoSEQ multiplex PCR; TCRdb stores just in-frame clones and leaves some out. This sample yields about 50,000 clones, of which 80% to 95% are seen a single time; approximately 2.7% belongs to the top ten. These TCRs are of unknown antigen specificity. The sample here was unstimulated CD4+ T cells sorted from spleen or lymph node cells, taken before transplant. These TCRs come from a human donor who was the organ donor for an intestinal transplant. Both conserved end residues are part of each CDR3. A D gene is named only where the DNA matches it firmly. Some rows have no size entry. The others give once, few or many, or a class for an expanded clone.

CDR3 length	V gene	clone size	D gene	J gene	CDR3 DNA	CDR3 protein
15	TRBV4-1	.	TRBD2	TRBJ2-7	TGCGCCAGCAGCCAATTGGGAGGGAGATCCTACGAGCAGTACTTC	CASSQLGGRSYEQYF
16	TRBV7-9	.	.	TRBJ1-5	TGTGCCAGCAGCTTAGAGTTAGGGCAGGGGAATCAGCCCCAGCATTTT	CASSLELGQGNQPQHF
16	TRBV6-4	.	TRBD1	TRBJ1-4	TGTGCCAGCAGTGACCTCGGACAGGGGTCTAATGAAAAACTGTTTTTT	CASSDLGQGSNEKLFF
15	TRBV4-2	.	TRBD1	TRBJ2-5	TGTGCCAGCAGCCCCTTGACAGGGGGGGAAGAGACCCAGTACTTC	CASSPLTGGEETQYF
19	TRBV29-1	.	.	TRBJ2-3	TGCAGCGTTTACCCCATTTTTTGGTTTGAGGGTCCTAGCACAGATACGCAGTATTTT	CSVYPIFWFEGPSTDTQYF
10	TRBV20-1	.	.	TRBJ2-3	TGTTCGGGGGACCCAGATACGCAGTATTTT	CSGDPDTQYF
14	TRBV5-5	.	.	TRBJ1-6	TGTGCCAGCAGCTCAAGGGGGGGCAGGCCACCCCTCCACTTT	CASSSRGGRPPLHF
11	TRBV20-1	.	.	TRBJ2-7	TGCAGTGCTAGACTAATGGACGAGCAGTACTTC	CSARLMDEQYF
11	TRBV20-1	.	.	TRBJ1-1	TGCAGTGCTAGGGGGGACGGTGAAGCTTTCTTT	CSARGDGEAFF
14	TRBV18	.	.	TRBJ1-1	TGTGCCAGCTCACTGGTTTACATGAACACTGAAGCTTTCTTT	CASSLVYMNTEAFF
18	TRBV13	.	.	TRBJ1-2	TGTGCCAGCAGCCCAAAACTCATTCAAGACAAAAGGAAGGATGGCTACACCTTC	CASSPKLIQDKRKDGYTF
16	TRBV19	once	.	TRBJ1-3	TGTGCCAGTAGTCCGAACCCCCGGGGGCTTGGAAACACCATATATTTT	CASSPNPRGLGNTIYF
16	TRBV7-9	few	TRBD2	TRBJ2-2	TGTGCCAGCAGCCCTTTTCGGCGGGAGTTGGGCGGGGAGCTGTTTTTT	CASSPFRRELGGELFF
15	TRBV5-1	.	TRBD2	TRBJ2-7	TGCGCCAGCAGCTTGGAGGGACTAGCGGGAGTTGAGCAGTACTTC	CASSLEGLAGVEQYF
18	TRBV9	.	TRBD1	TRBJ2-5	TGTGCCAGCAGCGATAACCGGGACAGGGTCGCGGGTAGAGAGACCCAGTACTTC	CASSDNRDRVAGRETQYF
14	TRBV4-2	.	.	TRBJ2-5	TGTGCCAGCAGCCGACGGAGTTTGGGAGAGACCCAGTACTTC	CASSRRSLGETQYF
14	TRBV5-1	.	.	TRBJ1-3	TGCGCCAGCAGCTTGGTAGCAGGAGGAAACACCATATATTTT	CASSLVAGGNTIYF
15	TRBV28	.	.	TRBJ1-2	TGTGCCAGCAGCTTCCCGGACATAGGGGACTATGGCTACACCTTC	CASSFPDIGDYGYTF
13	TRBV6-1	.	.	TRBJ2-2	TGTGCCAGCAGTGATACGAACACCGGGGAGCTGTTTTTT	CASSDTNTGELFF
14	TRBV27	.	.	TRBJ2-1	TGTGCCAGCAGTTTAGTTACTAGCTCCAATGAGCAGTTCTTC	CASSLVTSSNEQFF
15	TRBV28	.	TRBD1	TRBJ1-2	TGTGCCAGCGGACACCACAGGGGAGGTGGCTATGGCTACACCTTC	CASGHHRGGGYGYTF
15	TRBV7-6	.	.	TRBJ2-7	TGTGCCAGCAGCTTAGCGCGGTCAGGGAATGACGAGCAGTACTTC	CASSLARSGNDEQYF
14	TRBV7-2	.	.	TRBJ2-5	TGTGCCAGCAGCTTAGCGCGGGACGTCGAGACCCAGTACTTC	CASSLARDVETQYF
13	TRBV4-1	.	.	TRBJ2-2	TGCGCCAGCAGCCCCCAATTGCCCGGGGAGCTGTTTTTT	CASSPQLPGELFF
13	TRBV28	.	.	TRBJ2-7	TGTGCCAGCAGTTTACCAGGGTACTACGAGCAGTACTTC	CASSLPGYYEQYF
15	TRBV7-8	.	TRBD2	TRBJ2-7	TGTGCCAGCACCAAGGAGGCGGGAGGTAGCTACGAGCAGTACTTC	CASTKEAGGSYEQYF
16	TRBV7-9	once	TRBD2	TRBJ2-1	TGTGCCAGCAGCCCTTTTAGCGGGAGCTCCTACAATGAGCAGTTCTTC	CASSPFSGSSYNEQFF
11	TRBV2	.	.	TRBJ2-7	TGTGCCAGCAGTGATAGATACGAGCAGTACTTC	CASSDRYEQYF
15	TRBV7-2	.	.	TRBJ2-3	TGTGCCAGCAGCTTGGCGGAGGGCTGGACAGATACGCAGTATTTT	CASSLAEGWTDTQYF
16	TRBV18	.	.	TRBJ2-2	TGTGCCAGCTCACCACGACAGGCGAAGAACACCGGGGAGCTGTTTTTT	CASSPRQAKNTGELFF
15	TRBV18	once	.	TRBJ1-1	TGTGCCAGCTCACCAATTGGGGAGGTAAAGACTGAAGCTTTCTTT	CASSPIGEVKTEAFF
16	TRBV9	once	TRBD1	TRBJ2-7	TGTGCCAGCAGCGTAGGGAAAGGGGACAGGGCCTACGAGCAGTACTTC	CASSVGKGDRAYEQYF
14	TRBV7-3	.	TRBD1	TRBJ1-1	TGTGCCAGCAGCTTGGACAGGGCGAACACTGAAGCTTTCTTT	CASSLDRANTEAFF
14	TRBV6-1	.	TRBD1	TRBJ1-2	TGTGCCAGCAGTGAAGGGGGACAGGTCTATGGCTACACCTTC	CASSEGGQVYGYTF
16	TRBV7-6	once	.	TRBJ1-5	TGTGCCAGCAGCTTCCCGGGGGGGGTACCTTCCCAGCCCCAGCATTTT	CASSFPGGVPSQPQHF
14	TRBV7-9	.	TRBD1	TRBJ2-5	TGTGCCAGCACCTCCGGGACAGGCAAAGAGACCCAGTACTTC	CASTSGTGKETQYF
14	TRBV7-2	.	TRBD2	TRBJ2-3	TGTGCCAGCAGCTTACTAGCGGGAACAGATACGCAGTATTTT	CASSLLAGTDTQYF
12	TRBV7-2	.	.	TRBJ2-5	TGTGCCAGCAGCGGGACGAAAGAGACCCAGTACTTC	CASSGTKETQYF
14	TRBV6-6	.	TRBD1	TRBJ1-4	TGTGCCAGCAGTCCACACGACAGGGATGAAAAACTGTTTTTT	CASSPHDRDEKLFF
11	TRBV5-1	few	.	TRBJ1-2	TGCGCCAGCAGCGTAGGCTATGGCTACACCTTC	CASSVGYGYTF
14	TRBV28	.	TRBD1	TRBJ2-1	TGTGCCAGCAGTTCAGCGGACAGGCTTAATGAGCAGTTCTTC	CASSSADRLNEQFF
12	TRBV10-3	few	.	TRBJ2-1	TGTGCCACAAAGGACCCTTACAATGAGCAGTTCTTC	CATKDPYNEQFF
16	TRBV7-3	.	TRBD2	TRBJ2-1	TGTGCCAGCAGCTTACTGGCGGGAGGAAGGTACAATGAGCAGTTCTTC	CASSLLAGGRYNEQFF
15	TRBV7-6	once	TRBD1	TRBJ1-4	TGTGCCAGCAGCCCCCGACAGGGAGCTAATGAAAAACTGTTTTTT	CASSPRQGANEKLFF
13	TRBV19	.	.	TRBJ1-1	TGTGCCAGTAGTATGGGGGTTAGGACTGAAGCTTTCTTT	CASSMGVRTEAFF